Included here is one T cell receptor (beta chain) sequence, with context. Its antigen is unknown. The entry originates in a study of T-cell memory formation after mild COVID-19. Per the germline V gene, CDR1 is KGHDR and CDR2 is SFDVKD. With 5 bases removed from V and 1 base from J, the gap between germline ends came to 11 bases. The CDR3 length is 16 residues. TCRdb processed the 5' RACE reads anew with MiXCR; each CDR3 protein has one entry. This table has 550,000 to 650,000 distinct CDR3 sequences, around 15% appearing once. Study results and caveats: Researchers found some responding clones in pre-infection memory, a sign that cross-reactive memory joined. Among clones contracting day 15 to 85, CD4/CD8 was balanced, whereas later expanders leaned CD4+.

This chain joins TRBV24-1 and TRBJ2-6, with D possibly called TRBD1 or TRBD2 (5 bases each). Material: PBMCs or a T cell subset sorted from them (not recorded which). This sequence was found in an adult woman who had mild COVID-19 (a few samples of this study predate the infection). Cell type and time point are not known. The CDR3 region is CATSGTGQSGANVLTF. DNA of the CDR3: TGTGCCACCAGTGGAACGGGGCAGTCTGGGGCCAACGTCCTGACTTTC.